This TCR beta chain was recorded in a study of regulatory dendritic cells for organ transplantation. As to this clone: Its antigen is not known.

Sequencing was performed with immunoSEQ multiplex PCR; in TCRdb, only in-frame clones are kept and a portion is missing. This sample has 9,500 to 12,000 clones, with under 90% found just once. The V and J ends lost 6 bases and 4 bases, in that order; junction bases with no gene match: 16. The CDR3 is made up of 18 amino acids. Germline values: CDR1 MNHEY, CDR2 SMNVEV (reference sequence). Sorted subsets were CFSE-labeled and cultured approximately 5 days with allogeneic dendritic cells. CD4+ or CD8+ T cells were sorted as naive CD45RA+ or memory CD45RO+. Study outcomes and limitations: Resting memory CD8+ T cells held the most alloreactive clonotypes.

The specimen sequenced was naive CD8+ T cells from blood cultured with dendritic cells. Subset meaning: CD45RA+ naive T cells. This clonotype was obtained from a human donor in good health. This chain connects TRBV27 to TRBJ2-3; 10 nucleotides match TRBD2. The CDR3 DNA is TGTGCCAGCAGCTTCCTCTCCCACCTAGCGGGAGAGGCAGATACGCAGTATTTT. This translates into CASSFLSHLAGEADTQYF.